These 15 T cell receptor beta chains share one sample of origin, sequenced in a study of T cell responses to AZD1222 COVID-19 vaccine. The method was immunoSEQ multiplex PCR; TCRdb's version includes in-frame clones alone and lacks a portion of them. The sample has some 110,000 clones, roughly 91% seen once. The material was peripheral blood, obtained 28 days after the second AZD1222 dose. These TCRs come from an adult who received the AZD1222 COVID-19 vaccine.

This chain uses TRBV2 with TRBJ2-6; D is perhaps TRBD1 (6 bases). CDR3 length: 16 residues. Germline V CDR1 and CDR2: SNHLY, FYNNEI. Trimming stripped 6 bases from V and 0 bases from J, with 12 bases between. The CDR3 is CASRTGRYSGANVLTF. The DNA for the CDR3 is TGTGCCAGCAGGACAGGTCGGTACTCTGGGGCCAACGTCCTGACTTTC.

The chain couples TRBV19 to TRBJ1-2; TRBD1 matches at 11 bases. CDR3 length equals 14 residues. Germline V CDR1 and CDR2: LNHDA, SQIVND (reference sequence). V lost 7 bases and J lost 5; bases outside the gene matches: 6. CDR3 sequence reads: CASKRGQGEYGYTF. In DNA, the CDR3 is TGTGCCAGTAAGCGGGGACAGGGGGAATATGGCTACACCTTC. The whole variable domain, remainder taken from reference TRBV19 and TRBJ1-2, is DGGITQSPKYLFRKEGQNVTLSCEQNLNHDAMYWYRQDPGQGLRLIYYSQIVNDFQKGDIAEGYSVSREKKESFPLTVTSAQKNPTAFYLCASKRGQGEYGYTFGSGTRLTVV.

The sample holds one count of this clone. The V and J genes are TRBV30 and TRBJ2-2; TRBD1 aligns across 9 bases. This CDR3 has 14 amino acids. Germline V gene sequence: CDR1 GTSNPN, CDR2 SVGIG (reference sequence). The V and J ends lost 3 bases and 7 bases, in that order; junction bases with no gene match: 6. The CDR3 region is CAWRGGQGLGELFF. The CDR3 region has the DNA TGTGCCTGGAGGGGTGGACAGGGGCTCGGGGAGCTGTTTTTT.

V usage is TRBV18 and J usage is TRBJ2-1, with 10 bases lining up with TRBD1. This CDR3 is built from 16 residues. V gave up 4 bases and J gave up 5 bases; unmatched junction bases: 8. Germline V gives CDR1 KGHSH, CDR2 LQKENI. CDR3 in amino acids: CASSHRTGGSHNEQFF. CDR3 DNA sequence: TGTGCCAGCTCACATCGGACAGGGGGAAGCCACAATGAGCAGTTCTTC.

This chain connects TRBV4-2 to TRBJ1-2; 8 bases are shared with TRBD1. V shed 0 bases and J 7 bases; nucleotides not matched to a gene: 4. This CDR3 has 14 residues. Germline values: CDR1 LGHNA, CDR2 YNFKEQ. The CDR3 DNA sequence: TGTGCCAGCAGCCAAGAGCCGGGACAGGCTGGCTACACCTTC. This sequence encodes CASSQEPGQAGYTF.

To note about this clone: Other DNA variants within this sample encode the same CDR3. This sequence joins TRBV6-5 and TRBJ1-1; D gene uncertain. Trimming shortened V by 2 bases and J by 1 base, and 5 bases separated the two germline ends. The CDR3 is 13 amino acids. The germline gives CDR1 MNHEY, CDR2 SVGAGI. The CDR3 DNA reads as TGTGCCAGCAGTTACGAGGGGAACACTGAAGCTTTCTTT. Its protein is CASSYEGNTEAFF.

The rearrangement joins TRBV3-1 (or the pseudogene TRBV3-2) to TRBJ2-7; the match to TRBD2 covers 10 bases. From germline, CDR1 is LGHDT and CDR2 YNNKEL (reference sequence). The CDR3 loop spans 13 amino acids. Germline trimming cut 10 bases from V and 6 bases from J; bases unmatched to any gene: 9. The CDR3 sequence: CATLAGGRGEQYF. The CDR3 bases are TGTGCCACCTTAGCGGGAGGTCGTGGCGAGCAGTACTTC.

This clone came up once. The chain couples TRBV6-5 to TRBJ2-7; D not resolved. The CDR3 has 10 amino acids. V was clipped by 5 bases and J by 3 bases, with 2 bases between them. In germline, CDR1 is MNHEY, CDR2 SVGAGI. CDR3 DNA sequence: TGTGCCAGCAGTATCTACGAGCAGTACTTC. Translating gives CASSIYEQYF.

This clone was recorded only once. The chain links TRBV4-1 to TRBJ1-1; D uncertain. Trimming pared 0 bases from V and 7 bases from J, leaving 9 bases between. CDR3 length equals 13 residues. Germline CDR1 and CDR2: MGHRA and YSYEKL. In nucleotides, the CDR3 is TGCGCCAGCAGCCAAGAAGGATGGGGTGAAGCTTTCTTT. Protein: CASSQEGWGEAFF.

A remark on this clone: One junction end disagrees with the germline gene, perhaps due to a read error. The rearrangement uses TRBV29-1 and TRBJ2-1; 11 bases line up with TRBD2. CDR1 SQVTM and CDR2 ANQGSEA come from the germline V gene. The CDR3 has 12 residues. The CDR3 reads CSVESLAGGPVF. The CDR3 region has the DNA TGCAGCGTTGAATCGTTAGCGGGAGGGCCTGTCTTC.

The chain is built from TRBV6-5 and TRBJ2-5; TRBD2 is a possible D gene (5 bases). Trimming took 2 bases from V and 5 from J, leaving 12 bases between them. The CDR3 runs to 14 residues. CDR1 is MNHEY and CDR2 is SVGAGI in the germline V gene. This CDR3 reads CASSYPGLGETQYF. CDR3 coding DNA: TGTGCCAGCAGTTACCCAGGACTCGGGGAGACCCAGTACTTC.

The genes are TRBV5-1 and TRBJ2-3, with 10 positions matching TRBD2. CDR3 size: 19 residues. V gave up 0 bases and J gave up 4 bases; unmatched junction bases: 14. Germline loops: CDR1 SGHRS, CDR2 YFSETQ. CDR3 sequence reads: CASSLAPVREAGGADTQYF. The CDR3 nucleotides are TGCGCCAGCAGCTTGGCCCCGGTGAGGGAAGCGGGGGGGGCAGATACGCAGTATTTT.

The rearrangement links TRBV10-3 to TRBJ1-1; 7 nucleotides align to TRBD1. J gave up 3 bases and V 3 bases, and 1 base lay outside the gene matches. Germline-derived CDR1 and CDR2 are ENHRY and SYGVKD. CDR3 length: 13 amino acids. CDR3 region: CAISDRGDTEAFF. The CDR3 DNA sequence: TGTGCCATCAGTGACAGGGGGGACACTGAAGCTTTCTTT.

The rearrangement joins TRBV7-2 to TRBJ1-1; D unclear. Germline V lookup: CDR1 SGHTA, CDR2 FQGNSA. The CDR3 length is 14 residues. Trimming left V 1 base short and J 0 bases short, with 6 bases between. CDR3 in amino acids: CASSLVQMNTEAFF. Written as DNA, the CDR3 is TGTGCCAGCAGCTTAGTACAGATGAACACTGAAGCTTTCTTT. Full variable domain (remainder filled in from reference TRBV7-2 and TRBJ1-1): GAGVSQSPSNKVTEKGKDVELRCDPISGHTALYWYRQSLGQGLEFLIYFQGNSAPDKSGLPSDRFSAERTGGSVSTLTIQRTQQEDSAVYLCASSLVQMNTEAFFGQGTRLTVV.

In this sample, this clone turned up once. The J gene is TRBJ1-2, the V gene TRBV2; 7 bases align to TRBD1. The ends lost 5 bases at V and 6 bases at J; junction bases unmatched: 15. Per germline, CDR1 SNHLY and CDR2 FYNNEI. There are 16 residues in the CDR3. The CDR3 sequence: CASSSSWTGSGDGYTF. As DNA, the CDR3 is TGTGCCAGCAGTTCCAGCTGGACAGGCTCTGGGGATGGCTACACCTTC.